A selection of T cell receptor beta chains follows, all from one sample in a study of Ad26.COV2.S vaccination and SARS-CoV-2 variants. Clones were read by immunoSEQ multiplex PCR, and TCRdb kept only the in-frame ones, dropping some. The profile shows roughly 420,000 clones, around 89% of them singletons. The source material was peripheral blood, sampled in a trial of Ad26.COV2.S vaccine versus placebo. Every receptor here comes from a person between 18 and 59 years old who received the Ad26.COV2.S COVID-19 vaccine or a placebo. The CDR3 runs from the conserved cysteine through the conserved F or W. A D gene is named only where the DNA matches it firmly. Size values are once, few and many counts, or a class for expanded clones, and some rows have none.

j_call: TRBJ2-3; v_call: TRBV28; clone_size: -; d_call: -; cdr3_aa: CASSFGGRGITDTQYF; cdr3_nt: TGTGCCAGCAGTTTCGGGGGGCGGGGGATCACAGATACGCAGTATTTT
j_call: TRBJ2-1; v_call: TRBV14; clone_size: once; d_call: -; cdr3_aa: CASSQDRRRRVQSYNEQFF; cdr3_nt: TGTGCCAGCAGCCAAGATCGTCGTCGCAGGGTACAGTCCTACAATGAGCAGTTCTTC
j_call: TRBJ1-1; v_call: TRBV28; clone_size: once; d_call: -; cdr3_aa: CASSLYDSYTEAFF; cdr3_nt: TGTGCCAGCAGTTTATACGACAGCTACACTGAAGCTTTCTTT
j_call: TRBJ1-3; v_call: TRBV30; clone_size: once; d_call: -; cdr3_aa: CAWSPGFGNTIYF; cdr3_nt: TGTGCCTGGAGTCCGGGGTTTGGAAACACCATATATTTT
j_call: TRBJ2-1; v_call: TRBV9; clone_size: -; d_call: -; cdr3_aa: CASSVRQDDEQFF; cdr3_nt: TGTGCCAGCAGCGTTAGACAGGACGATGAGCAGTTCTTC
j_call: TRBJ1-2; v_call: TRBV12-3/TRBV12-4; clone_size: -; d_call: -; cdr3_aa: CASSLGIGYTF; cdr3_nt: TGTGCCAGCAGTTTAGGAATAGGCTACACCTTC
j_call: TRBJ2-2; v_call: TRBV7-8; clone_size: -; d_call: TRBD1; cdr3_aa: CASNPQGTDTGELFF; cdr3_nt: TGTGCCAGCAACCCCCAAGGGACAGACACCGGGGAGCTGTTTTTT
j_call: TRBJ1-2; v_call: TRBV4-2; clone_size: few; d_call: TRBD1; cdr3_aa: CASSQDGDRAYGYTF; cdr3_nt: TGTGCCAGCAGCCAAGACGGGGACAGGGCCTATGGCTACACCTTC
j_call: TRBJ1-2; v_call: TRBV6-6; clone_size: few; d_call: TRBD1; cdr3_aa: CASSFGTAPELYGYTF; cdr3_nt: TGTGCCAGCAGTTTTGGGACAGCCCCTGAACTCTATGGCTACACCTTC
j_call: TRBJ2-3; v_call: TRBV7-2; clone_size: -; d_call: -; cdr3_aa: CASSLKSAYTDTQYF; cdr3_nt: TGTGCCAGCAGCTTAAAGTCGGCCTACACAGATACGCAGTATTTT
j_call: TRBJ2-3; v_call: TRBV5-1; clone_size: -; d_call: -; cdr3_aa: CASSLDRTSTDTQYF; cdr3_nt: TGCGCCAGCAGCTTGGACAGGACTAGCACAGATACGCAGTATTTT
j_call: TRBJ1-6; v_call: TRBV7-3; clone_size: -; d_call: TRBD1; cdr3_aa: CASSLLSGGNSPLHF; cdr3_nt: TGTGCCAGCAGCTTACTCTCAGGGGGTAATTCACCCCTCCACTTT
j_call: TRBJ1-1; v_call: TRBV5-1; clone_size: -; d_call: TRBD1; cdr3_aa: CASSLPGGNTEAFF; cdr3_nt: TGCGCCAGCAGCTTGCCAGGGGGCAACACTGAAGCTTTCTTT
j_call: TRBJ1-4; v_call: TRBV3-1/TRBV3-2; clone_size: -; d_call: -; cdr3_aa: CASSLQALNEKLFF; cdr3_nt: TGTGCCAGCAGCCTACAGGCGCTTAATGAAAAACTGTTTTTT
j_call: TRBJ2-1; v_call: TRBV27; clone_size: -; d_call: TRBD1; cdr3_aa: CASSLSTRAGTAWTDEQFF; cdr3_nt: TGTGCCAGCAGTTTATCGACGAGGGCCGGGACAGCTTGGACAGATGAGCAGTTCTTC
j_call: TRBJ2-7; v_call: TRBV19; clone_size: -; d_call: -; cdr3_aa: CASSPGISYEQYF; cdr3_nt: TGTGCCAGTAGTCCGGGGATTTCCTACGAGCAGTACTTC
j_call: TRBJ2-7; v_call: TRBV9; clone_size: -; d_call: -; cdr3_aa: CASSLSSSGESYEQYF; cdr3_nt: TGTGCCAGCAGCCTTTCTTCAAGCGGAGAGTCCTACGAGCAGTACTTC
j_call: TRBJ2-1; v_call: TRBV20-1; clone_size: -; d_call: TRBD2; cdr3_aa: CSASTSGGEPLYNEQFF; cdr3_nt: TGCAGTGCTAGTACGAGCGGGGGGGAACCCCTATACAATGAGCAGTTCTTC
j_call: TRBJ1-6; v_call: TRBV2; clone_size: -; d_call: -; cdr3_aa: CASSEALFSTLHF; cdr3_nt: TGTGCCAGCAGTGAAGCGCTTTTCTCGACCCTCCACTTT
j_call: TRBJ1-1; v_call: TRBV12-3/TRBV12-4; clone_size: -; d_call: -; cdr3_aa: CASSRFGDTEAFF; cdr3_nt: TGTGCCAGCAGCCGGTTCGGCGACACTGAAGCTTTCTTT
j_call: TRBJ1-3; v_call: TRBV30; clone_size: -; d_call: -; cdr3_aa: CAWNRAGNTIYF; cdr3_nt: TGTGCCTGGAACAGGGCTGGAAACACCATATATTTT
j_call: TRBJ1-2; v_call: TRBV5-1; clone_size: -; d_call: -; cdr3_aa: CASSFDGDYGYTF; cdr3_nt: TGCGCCAGCAGCTTTGACGGTGACTATGGCTACACCTTC
j_call: TRBJ2-3; v_call: TRBV19; clone_size: -; d_call: -; cdr3_aa: CASETGDTQYF; cdr3_nt: TGTGCCAGCGAGACGGGAGATACGCAGTATTTT
j_call: TRBJ2-1; v_call: TRBV2; clone_size: -; d_call: -; cdr3_aa: CASTGLANNEQFF; cdr3_nt: TGTGCCAGCACGGGACTCGCCAACAATGAGCAGTTCTTC